Presented here are 24 T cell receptor beta chains from one specimen sequenced in a study of T cells in Graves' hyperthyroidism and ophthalmopathy. Researchers amplified the TCR beta CDR3 regions from RNA transcripts. Initially, a first-round RT-PCR of the TCR CDR3 employed the HTBI primer set. TCRdb reanalysed the multiplex PCR reads using MiXCR and keeps one entry per CDR3 protein. The sample yields 96,000 or so distinct CDR3 sequences, roughly 49% seen once. Input material: blood. These receptors all stem from a woman in her thirties or forties with Graves' hyperthyroidism.

As concerns this clonotype: The DNA is left out, because the CDR3 cannot be placed on it with certainty; the CDR3 is given as TCRdb lists it. The gene calls are TRBV7-9 and TRBJ1-4. The CDR3 is 19 residues long, ends included. CDR1 is SEHNR, CDR2 FQNEAQ, per germline (reference sequence). CDR3 loop: CASSLDGYTFGSTNEKLFF.

The rearrangement joins TRBV10-1 to TRBJ2-3; 12 bases align to TRBD2. The germline V gene encodes CDR1 WNHNN and CDR2 SYGVQD (reference sequence). The V and J ends lost 7 bases and 5 bases, in that order; junction bases with no gene match: 10. The CDR3 length is 16 residues. The CDR3 here is CASKISSGRARDTQYF. Here the CDR3 DNA reads TGCGCCAGCAAGATTTCTAGCGGGAGGGCAAGAGATACGCAGTATTTT.

The chain uses TRBV7-3 and TRBJ2-5; D is perhaps TRBD1 (5 bases). CDR1 and CDR2 (germline): SGHTA, FQGTGA. Trimming took 1 base from V and 4 from J, leaving 7 bases between them. The CDR3 loop spans 13 amino acids. CDR3 bases: TGTGCCAGCAGCTTAATAGGGGCAGAGACCCAGTACTTC. Amino acid sequence: CASSLIGAETQYF.

The chain links TRBV20-1 to TRBJ2-5; 9 bases are shared with TRBD1. V gave up 3 bases and J gave up 5 bases; unmatched junction bases: 4. Germline CDR1 DFQATT, CDR2 SNEGSKA (reference sequence). This CDR3 has 13 amino acids. The CDR3 spells CSARDRGPETQYF. Written as DNA, the CDR3 is TGCAGTGCTAGGGACAGGGGACCCGAGACCCAGTACTTC.

The CDR3 reads CSVAGGAGELFF. CDR3 DNA: TGCAGCGTGGCCGGGGGGGCGGGCGAGCTGTTTTTT. The chain combines TRBV29-1 with TRBJ2-2, with 8 bases fitting TRBD2. There are 12 residues in the CDR3. CDR1 is SQVTM, CDR2 ANQGSEA, per germline. V shed 6 bases, J shed 11 bases, and the junction held 8 bases outside the gene matches.

For the CDR3, the DNA is TGTGCCAGCAGTGAATGGCGATCAGAGACCCAGTACTTC. It codes for CASSEWRSETQYF. This chain joins TRBV25-1 and TRBJ2-5; unclear D gene. V was cut by 1 base and J by 4 bases, with 7 bases left in between. The V gene's germline CDR1 is MGHDK and CDR2 SYGVNS. This CDR3 is built from 13 residues.

In its sample, this clonotype was seen many times. The chain combines TRBV4-1 with TRBJ1-1, with 9 positions matching TRBD1. Trimming took 4 bases from V and 4 from J; bases not matched to a gene: 4. CDR1 MGHRA and CDR2 YSYEKL come from the germline V gene. The CDR3 runs to 14 residues. The CDR3 loop reads CASSLPGQGTEAFF. Here the CDR3 DNA reads TGCGCCAGCAGCCTACCGGGACAGGGCACTGAAGCTTTCTTT.

The rearrangement uses TRBV29-1 and TRBJ1-2; 12 positions agree with TRBD1. The germline V gene has CDR1 SQVTM and CDR2 ANQGSEA. J was trimmed by 7 bases and V by 2 bases; bases with no gene match: 2. This CDR3 is 13 amino acids long. CDR3 residues: CSVERDRGLGYTF. The DNA of the CDR3 is TGCAGCGTTGAACGGGACAGGGGGCTTGGCTACACCTTC.

This clonotype was seen at least ten times. The rearrangement links TRBV7-3 to TRBJ2-7, with D possibly TRBD1 on 5 matching bases. Germline V gives CDR1 SGHTA, CDR2 FQGTGA. This CDR3 region has 12 residues. The V and J ends lost 5 bases and 6 bases respectively, with 11 bases between them. The DNA of the CDR3 is TGTGCCAGCAGCCTCCAGGGTGGCGAGCAGTACTTC. Translation gives CASSLQGGEQYF.

The V gene is TRBV7-9, the J gene TRBJ1-6; 9 nucleotides match TRBD1. Germline V CDR1 and CDR2: SEHNR, FQNEAQ (reference sequence). The CDR3 has 15 amino acids. With 1 base clipped from V and 7 bases from J, the junction kept 2 bases outside the gene matches. CDR3 DNA: TGTGCCAGCAGCTTAGGGGACAGGGAGAATTCACCCCTCCACTTT. This gives the protein CASSLGDRENSPLHF.

On this clonotype itself: Germline and junction disagree at one end, which may indicate a read error. The chain has TRBV7-2 and TRBJ1-6; the D is unclear. The length of the CDR3 is 15 residues. The germline CDR1 and CDR2 sequences are SGHTA and FQGNSA. The CDR3: CASSFSRLYNSALHF. The CDR3 region has the DNA TGTGCCAGCAGCTTTAGCAGGTTATATAATTCAGCCCTCCACTTT.

This clonotype is deemed medium-sized. V usage is TRBV12-3 or TRBV12-4 and J usage is TRBJ1-1, with no clear D. The CDR3 spans 13 residues. Trimming stripped 6 bases from V and 4 bases from J, with 12 bases between. CDR3 residues: CASSSYNGTEAFF. CDR3 DNA: TGTGCCAGCAGCTCCTATAATGGCACTGAAGCTTTCTTT.

The V and J genes are TRBV20-1 and TRBJ1-3; TRBD1 aligns across 9 bases. The CDR3 has 16 amino acids. Germline V CDR1 and CDR2: DFQATT, SNEGSKA (reference sequence). Trimming cost V 5 bases and J 0 bases; bases outside gene matches: 8. The DNA of the CDR3 is TGCAGTGCTCCCGGGACAGGGACGAACTCTGGAAACACCATATATTTT. Protein: CSAPGTGTNSGNTIYF.

Many counts were recorded for this clonotype. The CDR3 DNA sequence: TGTGCCAGCAGCTTCGGGACAGTAGGATTATATGGCTACACCTTC. This translates into CASSFGTVGLYGYTF. J is TRBJ1-2 and V is TRBV7-2; 7 nucleotides line up with TRBD1. V lost 3 bases to trimming and J lost 5 bases; unmatched junction nucleotides: 9. The CDR3 spans 15 residues. The germline gives CDR1 SGHTA, CDR2 FQGNSA.

By sample share, this clonotype is medium-sized. This chain joins TRBV7-2 and TRBJ2-5; D possibly corresponds to TRBD2 (5 bases). Trimming took 6 bases from V and 4 from J, leaving 18 bases between them. The CDR3 sequence is 15 residues long. Germline V gives CDR1 SGHTA, CDR2 FQGNSA. CDR3 in amino acids: CASSLGSQRAETQYF. In DNA, the CDR3 is TGTGCCAGCAGTCTTGGATCACAGAGGGCAGAGACCCAGTACTTC. The variable domain in full, with the rest retrieved from reference TRBV7-2 and TRBJ2-5, is GAGVSQSPSNKVTEKGKDVELRCDPISGHTALYWYRQSLGQGLEFLIYFQGNSAPDKSGLPSDRFSAERTGGSVSTLTIQRTQQEDSAVYLCASSLGSQRAETQYFGPGTRLLVL.

This clonotype was recorded at least ten times. The rearrangement links TRBV7-2 to TRBJ2-7, with TRBD1 matching over 7 bases. Germline CDR1 and CDR2: SGHTA and FQGNSA. CDR3 length: 15 residues. Unmatched junction bases numbered 12, after V lost 8 bases and J lost 2 bases. This CDR3 is CASSPSTGITYEQYF. CDR3 nucleotide sequence: TGTGCCAGCTCACCCTCGACAGGGATAACCTACGAGCAGTACTTC.

The chain employs TRBV7-3 and TRBJ1-2; possible D gene TRBD1, 5 bases. V lost 0 bases and J 11 bases, leaving 16 bases between the germline ends. CDR1 is SGHTA and CDR2 is FQGTGA in the germline V gene. The CDR3 covers 14 residues. CDR3 DNA: TGTGCCAGCAGCTTAACGGGAGGGCCGGGGGGTTACACCTTC. Protein product: CASSLTGGPGGYTF.

The table lists this clonotype with many counts. V gene TRBV2 combines with J gene TRBJ1-4, with a weak D call TRBD1 (5 bases). The CDR3 is 14 amino acids. CDR1 and CDR2 from the germline V gene are SNHLY and FYNNEI. The V gene lost 5 bases and the J gene lost 0 bases, with 7 bases spanning the gap. The DNA of the CDR3 is TGTGCCAGCAGTTTGGGGGCAACTAATGAAAAACTGTTTTTT. Translated, it gives CASSLGATNEKLFF.

Regarding this clonotype: This may stem from a read error, because a much larger clone lies one nucleotide away. The chain carries TRBV13 and TRBJ1-3; D is perhaps TRBD1 (5 bases). The CDR3 sequence is 16 residues long. Germline lookup yields CDR1 PRHDT and CDR2 FYEKMQ (reference sequence). CDR3 nucleotide sequence: TGTGCCAGCAGCCTGGGTGGTGGGGCCTCTGGAAGCACCATATATTTT. Amino acid sequence: CASSLGGGASGSTIYF.

This clonotype was seen ten or more times. The chain uses TRBV6-6 and TRBJ1-2; TRBD1 agrees at 11 bases. The J segment lost 3 bases and the V segment lost 0 bases, leaving 3 bases of the junction unmatched. Germline loops: CDR1 MNHNY, CDR2 SVGAGI (reference sequence). There are 16 residues in the CDR3. The CDR3 coding sequence is TGTGCCAGCAGTTACTCCGGACAGGGGGCGGACTATGGCTACACCTTC. It codes for CASSYSGQGADYGYTF.

The chain recombines TRBV2 with TRBJ1-5; TRBD1 agrees at 7 bases. Germline V gene data show CDR1 as SNHLY and CDR2 as FYNNEI. V trimming: 6 bases; J trimming: 4 bases; junction bases outside the gene matches: 6. The CDR3 runs to 14 residues. CDR3 coding DNA: TGTGCCAGCAGCGGGGGGACAGAGAATCAGCCCCAGCATTTT. It translates to CASSGGTENQPQHF.

This clonotype has just a few counts. The CDR3 loop reads CASSYASLNRDRRPERAFF. CDR3 coding DNA: TGTGCCAGCAGTTACGCGAGCCTGAACCGGGACAGGAGGCCTGAACGAGCTTTCTTT. The chain combines TRBV6-6 with TRBJ1-1, with 8 nucleotides matching TRBD1. J was trimmed by 10 bases and V by 2 bases; bases with no gene match: 24. The germline V gene has CDR1 MNHNY and CDR2 SVGAGI (reference sequence). This CDR3 spans 19 amino acids.

With regard to this clonotype: One junction end does not reproduce the germline sequence, and a read error may be involved. CDR3 in DNA: TGCAGTGCTAGCTCTGGTGGGAGTACCTCTAGCACAGGTACGCAGTATTTT. Encoded protein: CSASSGGSTSSTGTQYF. The V and J genes are TRBV20-1 and TRBJ2-3, with D perhaps being TRBD1 or TRBD2 (5 bases each). Germline V gene lookup returns CDR1 DFQATT and CDR2 SNEGSKA (reference sequence). The CDR3 loop spans 17 amino acids.

The rearrangement links TRBV7-3 to TRBJ2-5, with 7 bases identical to TRBD1. The V and J ends lost 6 bases and 5 bases, in that order; junction bases with no gene match: 3. Germline CDR1 SGHTA, CDR2 FQGTGA. The CDR3 has 12 residues. CDR3 bases: TGTGCCAGCAGGACAGGGAAGGAGACCCAGTACTTC. It specifies CASRTGKETQYF.